This entry lists 13 T cell receptor beta chains sequenced from one sample in a study of Graves' ophthalmopathy and Graves' hyperthyroidism. From RNA, the CDR3 regions of TCR beta chains were amplified and sequenced. Amplification began with first-round RT-PCR using HTBI primers, then second-round multiplex PCR was performed. TCRdb redid the calling of the multiplex PCR reads with MiXCR, one entry per CDR3 protein. The sample consists of about 400,000 distinct CDR3 sequences, about 16% of them appearing once. The sample was peripheral blood. The receptors were gathered from a woman aged 18-29 years with Graves' ophthalmopathy.

The sample holds many counts of this clonotype. A much larger clone sits a single nucleotide away, making a read error possible. The V and J genes are TRBV6-5 and TRBJ1-1, with D hard to call. Looked up from germline, CDR1 is MNHEY and CDR2 is SVGAGI. The CDR3 is 13 amino acids. The CDR3 DNA sequence: TGTGCCAGCAGTTTTTCGGTGAACGCTGAAGCTTTCTTT. Translating it yields CASSFSVNAEAFF.

This clonotype was seen many times. The chain recombines TRBV6-2 or TRBV6-3 with TRBJ2-5; 7 bases map to TRBD1. V dropped 5 bases and J dropped 2; count of bases not matched to a gene: 5. Germline V gene lookup returns CDR1 MNHEY and CDR2 SVGEGT. The CDR3 spans 14 residues. This chain's CDR3 is CASSVNRGQETQYF. CDR3 nucleotides: TGTGCCAGCAGTGTCAACAGGGGACAAGAGACCCAGTACTTC.

This clonotype has only a few counts. The chain recombines TRBV20-1 with TRBJ1-1, with unresolved D. This CDR3 is built from 12 residues. V lost 3 bases and J lost 0, with 5 bases in between. Germline assignment: CDR1 DFQATT and CDR2 SNEGSKA (reference sequence). The CDR3 DNA follows: TGCAGTGCTAGGTTACTGAACACTGAAGCTTTCTTT. Amino acids: CSARLLNTEAFF.

This clonotype was seen repeatedly, ten times or more. The chain couples TRBV7-2 to TRBJ2-5, with TRBD2 identical over 11 bases. This CDR3 is 14 amino acids long. Germline trimming cut 5 bases from V and 5 bases from J; bases unmatched to any gene: 4. Germline CDR1 and CDR2: SGHTA and FQGNSA. The CDR3 DNA is TGTGCCAGCAGCCTTGGGACTAGCGGTGAGACCCAGTACTTC. Amino acid sequence: CASSLGTSGETQYF. The full variable domain, rest sourced from reference TRBV7-2 and TRBJ2-5, is GAGVSQSPSNKVTEKGKDVELRCDPISGHTALYWYRQSLGQGLEFLIYFQGNSAPDKSGLPSDRFSAERTGGSVSTLTIQRTQQEDSAVYLCASSLGTSGETQYFGPGTRLLVL.

This clonotype came up many times. The chain has TRBV10-3 and TRBJ1-5, with D uncertain. The CDR3 spans 14 residues. Trimming removed 3 bases from V and 0 bases from J, with 6 bases in between. The germline gives CDR1 ENHRY, CDR2 SYGVKD. CDR3 bases: TGTGCCATCAGTGACATCTATAGCAATCAGCCCCAGCATTTT. Its protein is CAISDIYSNQPQHF.

The rearrangement joins TRBV7-9 to TRBJ1-6; 10 bases fit TRBD1. Germline CDR1 SEHNR, CDR2 FQNEAQ (reference sequence). The junction had 5 bases not matched to a gene; V was cut back by 8 bases and J by 7 bases. CDR3 size: 14 residues. For the CDR3, the DNA is TGTGCCAGCTGTCGGACAGGGGGAAATTCACCCCTCCACTTT. Translation gives CASCRTGGNSPLHF. Using reference TRBV7-9 and TRBJ1-6 for the parts outside the CDR3, the full variable domain is DTGVSQNPRHKITKRGQNVTFRCDPISEHNRLYWYRQTLGQGPEFLTYFQNEAQLEKSRLLSDRFSAERPKGSFSTLEIQRTEQGDSAMYLCASCRTGGNSPLHFGNGTRLTVT.

This clonotype appeared many times. V and J are TRBV12-3 or TRBV12-4 and TRBJ2-4, with D hard to call. The CDR3 covers 13 residues. Trimming shortened V by 6 bases and J by 3 bases, and 9 bases separated the two germline ends. The CDR3 region is CASRQQGKNIQYF. As DNA, the CDR3 is TGTGCCAGCAGACAGCAAGGCAAAAACATTCAGTACTTC.

This clonotype was detected ten times or more. The gene calls are TRBV24-1 and TRBJ1-5, with 7 nucleotides matching TRBD1. V lost 0 bases to trimming and J lost 1 base; unmatched junction nucleotides: 8. Looked up from germline, CDR1 is KGHDR and CDR2 is SFDVKD. There are 18 residues in the CDR3. The CDR3 DNA reads TGTGCCACCAGTGATTTGCAGGGGGAAGGTTGGAGCAATCAGCCCCAGCATTTT. Translation gives CATSDLQGEGWSNQPQHF.

At least ten counts were recorded for this clonotype. The V gene is TRBV6-2 or TRBV6-3, the J gene TRBJ1-5, with a tentative D call TRBD1 (5 bases). Trimming shortened V by 6 bases and J by 5 bases, and 14 bases separated the two germline ends. CDR3 size: 14 residues. CDR1 and CDR2 from the germline V gene are MNHEY and SVGEGT. DNA of the CDR3: TGTGCCAGCAGAGCAGGGACCGACTATCAGCCCCAGCATTTT. Its translation is CASRAGTDYQPQHF.

The chain couples TRBV6-1 to TRBJ1-1, with 9 bases that match TRBD1. From germline, CDR1 is MNHNS and CDR2 SASEGT. Losses at the gene ends were 6 bases for V and 0 bases for J; bases not matched to a gene: 8. The CDR3 covers 16 residues. CDR3 sequence reads: CASSLLDRGLNTEAFF. The CDR3 DNA reads as TGTGCCAGCAGCCTTCTGGACAGGGGCTTGAACACTGAAGCTTTCTTT.

This clonotype was seen ten or more times. The V and J genes are TRBV12-3 or TRBV12-4 and TRBJ1-5; unclear D gene. The CDR3 spans 13 residues. Trimming shortened V by 1 base and J by 6 bases, and 7 bases separated the two germline ends. DNA of the CDR3: TGTGCCAGCAGTTTAGAGGGATTTCAGCCCCAGCATTTT. This translates into CASSLEGFQPQHF.

Many counts were recorded for this clonotype. The chain is built from TRBV12-3 or TRBV12-4 and TRBJ2-2, with 11 bases aligning to TRBD2. This CDR3 has 16 residues. V was pared by 5 bases and J by 5 bases, with 7 bases of the junction left unmatched. The CDR3 region has the DNA TGTGCCAGCAGTCTGCTGACTAGCGGGATAACCGGGGAGCTGTTTTTT. Translating gives CASSLLTSGITGELFF.

This chain connects TRBV15 to TRBJ2-7; no clear D. Germline CDR1 and CDR2: LNHNV and YYDKDF (reference sequence). The ends were cut back, 3 bases at V and 9 bases at J, with 15 bases in the middle. This CDR3 comprises 13 residues. The CDR3 loop is CATSSHPPLGQYF. In DNA form, the CDR3 reads TGTGCCACCAGCAGCCACCCCCCTCTAGGGCAGTACTTC.